The entry below describes one T cell receptor (beta chain). This clonotype was seen repeatedly, ten times or more. Its antigen remains unidentified. Base qualities were left out, and no much larger clone turns up one base away. The sequencer listed for this sample is Illumina HiSeq 2500. Quantitative 5'-RACE with molecular barcodes was the method used to prepare the TCR beta libraries. The study's processing was this. A new computational method based on a probabilistic model of VDJ rearrangement was used to identify disease-linked TCR variants. The public sequencing data were trimmed at Q25 with fastp and processed into clonotypes with MiXCR by TCRdb, which kept only in-frame beta chains. Records with the same CDR3 protein are collapsed into one entry carrying the most frequent genes and DNA. The V and J calls and clone size come from TCRdb's table, not from the authors' own analysis. The sample contains roughly 120,000 distinct CDR3 sequences, 7% of them found a single time. Together, the top ten hold approximately 12% of the sample.

The sample belongs to a study of CD8 T cells in ankylosing spondylitis (dated by TCRdb to 2015 to 2018). Study-level background: T cell receptor beta repertoires were profiled in healthy donors and ankylosing spondylitis patients so that disease-linked TCR variants could be found. In total, the full study cohort was made up of roughly 100 healthy donors and 20 to 25 ankylosing spondylitis patients. Peripheral blood was sampled, and synovial fluid was additionally collected from ankylosing spondylitis patients. Study-level results and caveats: The disease-linked clones had a CD8+ phenotype and were found at relatively low frequencies in peripheral blood. Some motif variants had previously been reported in the synovial fluid and blood of reactive arthritis patients, which suggests shared mechanisms of disease initiation. According to the report, matched synovial fluid samples from ankylosing spondylitis patients were significantly enriched for the disease-linked clones. A TCR beta motif of several highly homologous amino acid variants appeared characteristic of blood from ankylosing spondylitis patients.

V is trimmed back by 4 bases and J by 3 bases, and the junction contains 3 bases that no gene match accounts for. CDR3 length: 13 amino acids, cysteine to phenylalanine. Only CDR3 DNA is held: 39 bases, read in frame from base 1. Reading the germline V gene gives CDR1 MNHNS and CDR2 SASEGT. What was sequenced was blood, either unsorted or a sorted T cell fraction (not recorded which). The V gene is TRBV6-1 and the J gene is TRBJ2-7, with 7 bases in between that match TRBD1. The receptor comes from a male donor with ankylosing spondylitis or in good health (not recorded which). The CDR3 region: CASSVDRDYEQYF. The nucleotide sequence is given as TGTGCCAGCAGTGTTGACAGGGACTACGAGCAGTACTTC.